This TCR beta chain was captured by sequencing in a study of lymphopenia after photon versus proton radiotherapy. Findings and limits, study-wide: Oligoclonal CD8+ Temra expansion after nadir drove photon patients' diversity drop. Under photons, naive T cells and diversity fell while effector/memory populations rose. Post-nadir TCR diversity decline inversely tracked overall survival among those who died.

Assay: immunoSEQ multiplex PCR; the TCRdb copy retains only in-frame clones and omits some. Of fewer than 40,000 clones in the sample, 90% to 95% were seen once. For this clone: The antigen is unknown.

Per the germline V gene, CDR1 is SGDLS and CDR2 is YYNGEE. The CDR3 is 13 amino acids. V was shortened by 1 base and J by 5 bases, with 10 bases between the two germline ends. Sequencing was performed on peripheral blood, taken from a patient treated with photon-based radiotherapy. The J gene is TRBJ2-7, the V gene TRBV9; a possible D gene is TRBD1 (5 bases). The clonotype originates from a woman aged 50 to 60 with cholangiocarcinoma. In DNA, the CDR3 is TGTGCCAGCAGCGTATTAGACAGTAACGAGCAGTACTTC. Translated: CASSVLDSNEQYF.